The 14 T cell receptor beta chains listed next were all sequenced from one sample in a study of T-cell reconstitution after alpha-beta-depleted transplantation in children. Using unique molecular identifiers, the investigators prepared the TCRbeta library. TCRdb fed the PCR reads into MiXCR, producing one record per CDR3 protein. The table lists about 500,000 distinct CDR3 sequences, around 10% of them singletons, with approximately 14% in the top ten. The sample was PBMCs, mostly from graft donor cells, taken 180 days after TCRalphabeta/CD19-depleted stem cell transplant. The receptors were gathered from a female patient aged 2-9 years who had a stem cell transplant for aplastic anemia, so the T cells may come from the graft donor.

Only a few counts were recorded for this clonotype. The gene calls are TRBV5-6 and TRBJ2-5, with D hard to call. The CDR3 spans 14 residues. CDR1 and CDR2 from the germline V gene are SGHDT and YYEEEE. Trimming took 2 bases from V and 1 from J, leaving 9 bases between them. The CDR3, as DNA: TGTGCCAGCAGCTTTAAGTCGGTCCAAGAGACCCAGTACTTC. Translation gives CASSFKSVQETQYF.

This clonotype was found a few times. The genes are TRBV3-1 and TRBJ1-5; 8 nucleotides match TRBD1. The CDR3 has 15 residues. Germline V lookup: CDR1 LGHDT, CDR2 YNNKEL (reference sequence). Germline trimming cut 3 bases from V and 4 bases from J; bases unmatched to any gene: 5. CDR3 residues: CASSQKGQGNQPQHF. CDR3 bases: TGTGCCAGCAGCCAGAAAGGACAGGGAAATCAGCCCCAGCATTTT.

In this sample, this clonotype turned up a few times. This rearrangement joins TRBV28 to TRBJ2-5; 12 bases match TRBD2. V was pared by 3 bases and J by 4 bases, with 3 bases of the junction left unmatched. The germline CDR1 and CDR2 sequences are MDHEN and SYDVKM. The length of the CDR3 is 15 residues. CDR3 residues: CASSFRLAGAETQYF. DNA for the CDR3: TGTGCCAGCAGTTTTAGACTAGCGGGAGCAGAGACCCAGTACTTC.

The sample holds a few counts of this clonotype. The chain uses TRBV27 and TRBJ1-1, with D possibly matching TRBD1 (5 bases). Trimming left V 6 bases short and J 5 bases short, with 16 bases between. This CDR3 has 14 residues. The germline gives CDR1 MNHEY, CDR2 SMNVEV (reference sequence). CDR3 amino acids: CASSLTPWGTEAFF. The DNA for the CDR3 is TGTGCCAGCAGCCTGACCCCATGGGGGACTGAAGCTTTCTTT.

This clonotype was counted ten times or more. This chain connects TRBV28 to TRBJ2-7, with D possibly being TRBD2 (7 bases). V lost 8 bases, J lost 3 bases, and 14 bases lay in between. Germline CDR1 and CDR2: MDHEN and SYDVKM. The CDR3 spans 13 residues. In DNA, the CDR3 is TGTGCCAGCGGGAGGGACACGAGCTACGAGCAGTACTTC. Translation gives CASGRDTSYEQYF.

Only a few counts were recorded for this clonotype. The V call is TRBV18, the J call TRBJ2-3, with D unclear. The CDR3 covers 15 residues. Germline CDR1 is KGHSH and CDR2 is LQKENI. Trimming shortened V by 5 bases and J by 2 bases, and 14 bases separated the two germline ends. The CDR3 reads CASSKGRRFTDTQYF. CDR3 DNA: TGTGCCAGCTCAAAAGGCAGAAGGTTCACAGATACGCAGTATTTT.

J is TRBJ2-1 and V is TRBV3-1, with D possibly matching TRBD2 (6 bases). V was shortened by 8 bases and J by 16 bases, with 18 bases between the two germline ends. Germline CDR1 and CDR2: LGHDT and YNNKEL (reference sequence). The CDR3 loop spans 11 amino acids. The CDR3 DNA is TGTGCCAGCTGGGCGGGATCCCACCCATTCTTC. Its translation: CASWAGSHPFF.

There are a few counts of this clonotype. V gene TRBV7-3 combines with J gene TRBJ1-1; TRBD1 aligns across 9 bases. There are 14 residues in the CDR3. Unmatched junction bases numbered 5, after V lost 5 bases and J lost 4 bases. Germline V gives CDR1 SGHTA, CDR2 FQGTGA. For the CDR3, the DNA is TGTGCCAGCAGCGTCACAGGGGGCTTCACTGAAGCTTTCTTT. This translates into CASSVTGGFTEAFF.

This clonotype was observed a handful of times. The chain combines TRBV15 with TRBJ2-1, with D possibly being TRBD1 or TRBD2 (5 bases each). V was pared by 0 bases and J by 8 bases, with 11 bases between. The germline gives CDR1 LNHNV, CDR2 YYDKDF (reference sequence). The CDR3 has 14 residues. As DNA, the CDR3 is TGTGCCACCAGCAGAGATCGACGGGGCGATGAGCAGTTCTTC. Translating gives CATSRDRRGDEQFF.

This clonotype was picked up many times. The chain joins TRBV6-2 or TRBV6-3 to TRBJ2-7; a possible D gene is TRBD1 (7 bases). CDR1 is MNHEY, CDR2 SVGEGT, per germline. The CDR3 is 16 residues long. V lost 2 bases to trimming and J lost 0 bases, with 14 bases between them. CDR3 nucleotide sequence: TGTGCCAGCAGTTACCAAGGAGGGGGCCCCTCCTACGAGCAGTACTTC. As protein: CASSYQGGGPSYEQYF.

The J gene is TRBJ1-1, the V gene TRBV27, with D maybe TRBD1 (6 bases). This CDR3 spans 15 amino acids. V was cut by 4 bases and J by 1 base, with 13 bases left in between. Looked up from germline, CDR1 is MNHEY and CDR2 is SMNVEV (reference sequence). In DNA form, the CDR3 reads TGTGCCAGCAGTTCAGCAGGGGCGACGAACACTGAAGCTTTCTTT. It encodes CASSSAGATNTEAFF.

The table lists this clonotype with many counts. The rearrangement links TRBV9 to TRBJ2-1, with D possibly matching TRBD2 (5 bases). The CDR3 sequence is 14 residues long. Trimming pared 3 bases from V and 1 base from J, leaving 8 bases between. Germline V gene data show CDR1 as SGDLS and CDR2 as YYNGEE. In DNA form, the CDR3 reads TGTGCCAGCAGCGCCGGAGGATCCTACAATGAGCAGTTCTTC. Encoded protein: CASSAGGSYNEQFF.

The rearrangement uses TRBV7-9 and TRBJ2-7, with 7 bases lining up with TRBD1. Per the germline V gene, CDR1 is SEHNR and CDR2 is FQNEAQ (reference sequence). This CDR3 spans 14 amino acids. V dropped 2 bases and J dropped 2; count of bases not matched to a gene: 3. The DNA for the CDR3 is TGTGCCAGCAGCTTACAGGACAGGCCCTACGAGCAGTACTTC. Encoded protein: CASSLQDRPYEQYF.

The rearrangement joins TRBV29-1 to TRBJ1-2; no definite D call. There are 14 residues in the CDR3. Per the germline V gene, CDR1 is SQVTM and CDR2 is ANQGSEA. V was shortened by 6 bases and J by 4 bases, with 18 bases between the two germline ends. The CDR3 coding sequence is TGCAGCGTCTCCCCAAGTGGGCAAGGCTATGGCTACACCTTC. Its protein product is CSVSPSGQGYGYTF.